Reported below is one TCR beta chain. Its antigen is still unknown. Base-call qualities are not available, and no considerably larger clone is one nucleotide away. Collaborating institutions collected whole blood in K2EDTA tubes following their own protocols. For TCRbeta analysis, collaborator samples were shipped as frozen whole blood, as isolated PBMCs, or as DNA extracted from either sample type. The sample originates from a study of blood T cell repertoires in COVID-19 (dated by TCRdb to the early 2020s). Study-level background: The collaborator samples originated in the United States, Italy and Spain and spanned the acute and convalescent phases of COVID-19. HLA class I and class II types, where available, came from metadata supplied by the sample provider rather than from assay-based typing. The prospective study material was composed of cDNA or gDNA derived from T cells, B-cell-depleted T cells, or PBMCs. Sample metadata almost always included a de-identified subject ID, COVID-19 status, age in years and sex. The samples were drawn from the first 160 participants of the ongoing ImmuneRACE study and from 950 to 1,500 subjects provided by 6 global collaborators. The repertoires were made available in a free public database intended to serve as a resource for research on the immune response to SARS-CoV-2. Deeply sampled blood TCRbeta repertoires from subjects exposed to, actively infected with, or recovered from COVID-19 were included in the dataset.

The immunoSEQ Assay, a bias-controlled multiplex PCR, was used to amplify TCRbeta CDR3 regions from genomic DNA. The study's own analysis went as follows. The number of nucleated cells in each sample was estimated by amplification of reference gene primers within the assay. To quantify the absolute abundance of each unique TCRbeta CDR3 rearrangement, sequence reads were collapsed and filtered. For each sample, productive Simpson clonality was calculated as the square root of Simpson's diversity index across productive rearrangements. Drawn from immuneACCESS, this table holds only the in-frame rearrangements with V and J called that TCRdb kept. Clones are partly lost; checked studies trace under half to an unresolved V gene and leave the rest unexplained. V and J calls and clone size are given by that table; D and trimming were obtained from the DNA. The sample data list about 150,000 clones, and 80% to 90% of these were observed just once. In total, the top ten clones hold more than 14% of the sample.

Here is what the overall study found, with its caveats: Clinical and demographic metadata were provided uncurated, with the amount varying by source and participant.

The germline V gene yields SGHTA for CDR1 and FQGTGA for CDR2. From V the trimming removes 5 bases and from J it removes 7 bases, while the gene matches leave 5 bases of the junction unaccounted for. The CDR3 starts with the cysteine, ends with the phenylalanine, and has 14 residues. The sequence is cut down to CDR3 DNA, 42 bases in frame from base 1. The sample comprised peripheral blood. This receptor was identified in a woman aged 40 to 55 with acute or convalescent COVID-19. The chain couples TRBV7-3 to TRBJ1-6, with 7 bases aligning to TRBD1. The sequenced DNA is TGTGCCAGCAGCCCATCGACAGGGAATTCACCCCTCCACTTT. Its protein reads: CASSPSTGNSPLHF. The CDR3, completed at both ends by the reference TRBV7-3 and TRBJ1-6 genes, gives the full variable domain GAGVSQTPSNKVTEKGKYVELRCDPISGHTALYWYRQSLGQGPEFLIYFQGTGAADDSGLPNDRFFAVRPEGSVSTLKIQRTERGDSAVYLCASSPSTGNSPLHFGNGTRLTVT.